This TCR beta chain was documented in a study of shared clonotypes between healthy human individuals. Sequencing was performed with immunoSEQ multiplex PCR; in TCRdb, only in-frame clones are kept and a portion is missing. The sample holds 2,100,000 or so clones, almost 96% seen once. Study conclusions and caveats: For sorted subsets, rarefaction showed incomplete sequencing despite large depth. Naive CD4 clonotypes were shared across a handful of donors at roughly 5%. It was only blood that was sampled, and tissue repertoires likely differ.

Notes on this clone: The antigen remains unidentified.

The sequence came from a man aged 18 to 29 in good health. The specimen sequenced was naive CD4+ T cells sorted from blood. Noted subset: CD45RA+ positively selected.

The CDR3 here is CASAGSRSQTSEKLFF. CDR3 bases: TGTGCCAGCGCAGGGAGTAGGTCGCAGACAAGTGAAAAACTGTTTTTT. The chain is built from TRBV9 and TRBJ1-4; D perhaps matches TRBD1 (5 bases). This CDR3 region has 16 residues. Germline CDR1 and CDR2: SGDLS and YYNGEE. Trimming left V 7 bases short and J 7 bases short, with 23 bases between.